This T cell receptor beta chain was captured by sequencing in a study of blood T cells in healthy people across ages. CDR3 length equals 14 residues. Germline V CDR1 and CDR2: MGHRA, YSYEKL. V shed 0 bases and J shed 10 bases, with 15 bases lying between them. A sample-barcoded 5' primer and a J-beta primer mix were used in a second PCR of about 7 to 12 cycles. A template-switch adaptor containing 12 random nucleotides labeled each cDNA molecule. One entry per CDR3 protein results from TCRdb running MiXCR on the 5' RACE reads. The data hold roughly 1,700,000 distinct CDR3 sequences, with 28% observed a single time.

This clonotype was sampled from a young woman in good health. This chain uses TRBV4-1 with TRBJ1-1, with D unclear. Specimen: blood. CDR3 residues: CASSQEPQATAAFF. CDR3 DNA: TGCGCCAGCAGCCAAGAACCCCAAGCGACGGCAGCTTTCTTT.